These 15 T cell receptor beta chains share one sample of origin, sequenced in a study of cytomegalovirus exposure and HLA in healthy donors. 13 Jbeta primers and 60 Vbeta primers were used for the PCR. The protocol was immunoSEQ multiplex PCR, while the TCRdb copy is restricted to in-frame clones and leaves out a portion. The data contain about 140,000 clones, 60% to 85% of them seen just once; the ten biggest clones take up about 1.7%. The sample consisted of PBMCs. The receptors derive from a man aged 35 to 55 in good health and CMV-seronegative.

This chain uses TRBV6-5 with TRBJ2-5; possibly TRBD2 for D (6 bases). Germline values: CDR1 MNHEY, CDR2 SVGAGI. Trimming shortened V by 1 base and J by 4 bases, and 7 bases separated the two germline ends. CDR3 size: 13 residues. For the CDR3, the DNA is TGTGCCAGCAGTTACTTGGGGGGAGAGACCCAGTACTTC. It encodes CASSYLGGETQYF.

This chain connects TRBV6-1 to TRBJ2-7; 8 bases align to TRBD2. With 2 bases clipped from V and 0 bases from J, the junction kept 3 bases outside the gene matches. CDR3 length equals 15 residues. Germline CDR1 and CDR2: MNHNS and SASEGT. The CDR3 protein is CASSETGGSSYEQYF. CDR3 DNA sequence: TGTGCCAGCAGTGAAACGGGGGGGAGCTCCTACGAGCAGTACTTC.

CDR3 loop: CASSLRDEQYF. The CDR3 DNA reads TGTGCCAGCAGCTTACGGGACGAGCAGTACTTC. The chain carries TRBV11-2 and TRBJ2-7; unclear D gene. The CDR3 has 11 residues. Germline V gives CDR1 SGHAT, CDR2 FQNNGV. The germline V and J ends were trimmed by 2 bases and 5 bases, with 4 bases remaining between them. Based on the CDR3 plus reference TRBV11-2 and TRBJ2-7, the full variable domain is EAGVAQSPRYKIIEKRQSVAFWCNPISGHATLYWYQQILGQGPKLLIQFQNNGVVDDSQLPKDRFSAERLKGVDSTLKIQPAKLEDSAVYLCASSLRDEQYFGPGTRLTVT.

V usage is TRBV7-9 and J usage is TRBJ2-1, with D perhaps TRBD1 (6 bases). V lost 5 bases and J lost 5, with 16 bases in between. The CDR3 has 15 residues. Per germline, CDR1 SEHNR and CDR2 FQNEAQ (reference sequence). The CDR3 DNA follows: TGTGCCAGCAGCACAGGGAGAAGATTGGACAATGAGCAGTTCTTC. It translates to CASSTGRRLDNEQFF.

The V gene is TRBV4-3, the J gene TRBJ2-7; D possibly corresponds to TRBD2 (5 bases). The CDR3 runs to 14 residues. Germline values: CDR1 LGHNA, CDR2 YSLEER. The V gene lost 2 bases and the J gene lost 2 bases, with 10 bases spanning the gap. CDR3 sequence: CASSQSGGPYEQYF. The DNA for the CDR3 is TGCGCCAGCAGCCAATCAGGAGGACCCTACGAGCAGTACTTC.

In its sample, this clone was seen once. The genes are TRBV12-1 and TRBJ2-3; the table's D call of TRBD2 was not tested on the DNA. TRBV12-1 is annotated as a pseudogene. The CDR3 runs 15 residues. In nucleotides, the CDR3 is TGTGCCAGCAGCCGAACAGGGAGGGTCGCAGATACGCAGTATTTT. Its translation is CASSRTGRVADTQYF.

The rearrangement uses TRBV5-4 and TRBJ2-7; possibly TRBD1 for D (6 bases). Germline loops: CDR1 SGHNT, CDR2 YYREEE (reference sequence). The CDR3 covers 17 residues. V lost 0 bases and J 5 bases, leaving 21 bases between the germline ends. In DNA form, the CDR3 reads TGTGCCAGCAGCTTGGATCGGTCGCTCAGACAGGTCAACGAGCAGTACTTC. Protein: CASSLDRSLRQVNEQYF. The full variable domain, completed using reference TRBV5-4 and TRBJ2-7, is ETGVTQSPTHLIKTRGQQVTLRCSSQSGHNTVSWYQQALGQGPQFIFQYYREEENGRGNFPPRFSGLQFPNYSSELNVNALELDDSALYLCASSLDRSLRQVNEQYFGPGTRLTVT.

The CDR3 is CASSLAWRLDDSPLHF. The CDR3 DNA is TGTGCCAGCAGCCTAGCATGGCGGCTAGACGATTCACCCCTCCACTTT. The chain uses TRBV6-6 and TRBJ1-6; no definite D call. CDR3 length equals 16 residues. Germline values: CDR1 MNHNY, CDR2 SVGAGI (reference sequence). V lost 6 bases to trimming and J lost 8 bases, with 20 bases between them.

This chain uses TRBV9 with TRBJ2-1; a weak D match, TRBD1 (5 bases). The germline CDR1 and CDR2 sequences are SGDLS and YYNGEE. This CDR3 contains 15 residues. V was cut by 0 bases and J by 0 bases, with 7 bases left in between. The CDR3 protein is CASSVEGRSYNEQFF. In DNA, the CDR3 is TGTGCCAGCAGCGTAGAGGGGCGCTCCTACAATGAGCAGTTCTTC.

DNA of the CDR3: TGTGCCAGCAGCTTAACTACTAGTGGTCCCTACGAGCAGTACTTC. The encoded protein is CASSLTTSGPYEQYF. The chain combines TRBV7-8 with TRBJ2-7; D possibly corresponds to TRBD2 (5 bases). V dropped 2 bases and J dropped 2 bases, with 13 bases sitting between them. The CDR3 is 15 amino acids. Germline CDR1 and CDR2: SGHVS and FQNEAQ.

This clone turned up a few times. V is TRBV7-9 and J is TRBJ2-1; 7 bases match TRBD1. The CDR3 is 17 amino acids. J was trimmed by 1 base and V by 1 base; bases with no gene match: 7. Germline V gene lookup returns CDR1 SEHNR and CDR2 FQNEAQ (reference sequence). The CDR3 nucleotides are TGTGCCAGCAGCTTAGTAGGACAGGTAGATTCCTACAATGAGCAGTTCTTC. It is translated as CASSLVGQVDSYNEQFF.

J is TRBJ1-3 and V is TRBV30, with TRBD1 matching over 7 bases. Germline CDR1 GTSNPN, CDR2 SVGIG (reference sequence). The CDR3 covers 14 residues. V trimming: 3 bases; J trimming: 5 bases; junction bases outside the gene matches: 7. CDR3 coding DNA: TGTGCCTGGAGGGGCCAGGGGGAGAGAAACACCATATATTTT. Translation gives CAWRGQGERNTIYF.

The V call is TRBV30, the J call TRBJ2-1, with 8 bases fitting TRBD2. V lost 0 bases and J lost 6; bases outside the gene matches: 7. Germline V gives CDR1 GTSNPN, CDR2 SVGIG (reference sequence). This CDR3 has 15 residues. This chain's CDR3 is CAWSVEGLASNEQFF. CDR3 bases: TGTGCCTGGAGTGTGGAAGGACTAGCAAGCAATGAGCAGTTCTTC.

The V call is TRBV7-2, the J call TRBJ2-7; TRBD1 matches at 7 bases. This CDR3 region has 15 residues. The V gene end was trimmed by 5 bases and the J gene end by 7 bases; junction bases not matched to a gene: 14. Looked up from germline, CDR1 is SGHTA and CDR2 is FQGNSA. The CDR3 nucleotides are TGTGCCAGCAGCGACCAAACAGGGGTCTTAGGAGAGCAGTACTTC. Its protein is CASSDQTGVLGEQYF.

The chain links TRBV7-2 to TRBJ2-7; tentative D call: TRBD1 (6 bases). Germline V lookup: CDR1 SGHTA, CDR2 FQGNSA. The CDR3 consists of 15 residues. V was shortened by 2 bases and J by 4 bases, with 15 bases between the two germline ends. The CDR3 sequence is CASSLSWWGTYEQYF. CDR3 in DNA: TGTGCCAGCAGCTTAAGCTGGTGGGGGACATACGAGCAGTACTTC. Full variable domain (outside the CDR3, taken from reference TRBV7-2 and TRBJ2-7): GAGVSQSPSNKVTEKGKDVELRCDPISGHTALYWYRQSLGQGLEFLIYFQGNSAPDKSGLPSDRFSAERTGGSVSTLTIQRTQQEDSAVYLCASSLSWWGTYEQYFGPGTRLTVT.